This entry lists 14 T cell receptor beta chains sequenced from one sample in a study of CD8+ T cells in alopecia areata. Treatment indicated: oral pan-JAK inhibitor, 5-10 mg twice daily. Reverse transcription of extracted RNA yielded cDNA, which provided the sequencing template. Sequenced by immunoSEQ multiplex PCR; TCRdb stores in-frame clones only, minus some. The table shows tens of thousands of clones, with 25% to 35% occurring only once. Sequenced here: CD8+ T cells sorted from blood, sampled at week 4, from a patient treated with tofacitinib. All receptors come from a human donor with alopecia areata.

The rearrangement links TRBV19 to TRBJ1-5, with D possibly being TRBD1 (5 bases). Germline V CDR1 and CDR2: LNHDA, SQIVND (reference sequence). Trimming shortened V by 3 bases and J by 2 bases, and 11 bases separated the two germline ends. This CDR3 has 15 amino acids. This chain's CDR3 is CASSIWGNGNQPQHF. DNA for the CDR3: TGTGCCAGTAGTATTTGGGGGAACGGCAATCAGCCCCAGCATTTT.

This clone has at least ten counts. Additional DNA sequences in this sample encode the identical CDR3. V and J are TRBV28 and TRBJ2-5, with 10 nucleotides matching TRBD2. Germline CDR1 reads MDHEN; CDR2 reads SYDVKM. The CDR3 runs to 17 residues. The trim removed 3 bases at V and 3 bases at J, leaving 10 bases unmatched. The CDR3 here is CASSFWTAGTSEETQYF. The CDR3 DNA follows: TGTGCCAGCAGTTTTTGGACCGCCGGGACTAGCGAAGAGACCCAGTACTTC.

The chain carries TRBV29-1 and TRBJ2-5; D unclear. The V gene's germline CDR1 is SQVTM and CDR2 ANQGSEA. Trimming removed 3 bases from V and 5 bases from J, with 7 bases in between. The CDR3 extends over 11 amino acids. In DNA form, the CDR3 reads TGCAGCGTTGACCTACTGGAGACCCAGTACTTC. It specifies CSVDLLETQYF.

This clone occurred a few times. V usage is TRBV6-6 and J usage is TRBJ1-5, with D perhaps TRBD1 (6 bases). With 2 bases removed from V and 4 bases from J, the gap between germline ends came to 12 bases. The CDR3 has 15 amino acids. CDR1 and CDR2 (germline): MNHNY, SVGAGI (reference sequence). The DNA of the CDR3 is TGTGCCAGCAGTTACCGGGGGCCAGAAAATCAGCCCCAGCATTTT. Translation: CASSYRGPENQPQHF.

This clone appeared a few times. The chain recombines TRBV11-2 with TRBJ2-1; TRBD2 aligns across 8 bases. The ends lost 1 base at V and 4 bases at J; junction bases unmatched: 0. The CDR3 loop spans 14 amino acids. Germline loops: CDR1 SGHAT, CDR2 FQNNGV. The CDR3 DNA reads TGTGCCAGCAGCTTAGGCGGGGGGTACAATGAGCAGTTCTTC. This translates into CASSLGGGYNEQFF.

The chain has TRBV18 and TRBJ1-5; perhaps TRBD1 as D (5 bases). V was pared by 6 bases and J by 1 base, with 13 bases between. Germline V gene sequence: CDR1 KGHSH, CDR2 LQKENI. This CDR3 comprises 15 residues. CDR3 loop: CASSDGRGSNQPQHF. CDR3 nucleotides: TGTGCCAGCTCGGACGGAAGGGGAAGCAATCAGCCCCAGCATTTT.

The chain has TRBV29-1 and TRBJ2-7; D may be TRBD2 (5 bases). Trimming took 5 bases from V and 1 from J, leaving 12 bases between them. CDR1 SQVTM and CDR2 ANQGSEA come from the germline V gene. This CDR3 has 13 amino acids. CDR3: CSVFASSSYEQYF. As DNA, the CDR3 is TGCAGCGTTTTCGCTAGCTCGTCCTACGAGCAGTACTTC.

The V and J genes are TRBV4-2 and TRBJ2-7; 9 bases match TRBD1. The CDR3 is 15 amino acids. The ends lost 0 bases at V and 4 bases at J; junction bases unmatched: 4. Germline V gene sequence: CDR1 LGHNA, CDR2 YNFKEQ. The CDR3 bases are TGTGCCAGCAGCCAAGACGAGACAGGGGGGTACGAGCAGTACTTC. It encodes CASSQDETGGYEQYF.

This sequence joins TRBV29-1 and TRBJ2-7; D gene unclear. In germline, CDR1 is SQVTM, CDR2 ANQGSEA. The V end lost 3 bases, the J end lost 5 bases, and 14 bases lay between the germline ends. The CDR3 is 13 residues long. The CDR3 is CSVDAGSANEQYF. In DNA form, the CDR3 reads TGCAGCGTTGATGCAGGTTCTGCGAACGAGCAGTACTTC.

This clone was counted only a few times. The chain carries TRBV5-1 and TRBJ2-1; D uncertain. The CDR3 runs to 15 residues. The V gene's germline CDR1 is SGHRS and CDR2 YFSETQ. V lost 0 bases and J 6 bases, leaving 13 bases between the germline ends. The CDR3 DNA sequence: TGCGCCAGCAGCTTGGAACACCCCATCATCAATGAGCAGTTCTTC. As protein: CASSLEHPIINEQFF.

The chain has TRBV13 and TRBJ2-7, with D perhaps TRBD1 or TRBD2 (5 bases each). The CDR3 length is 12 residues. Trimming shortened V by 4 bases and J by 2 bases, and 6 bases separated the two germline ends. Germline loops: CDR1 PRHDT, CDR2 FYEKMQ (reference sequence). The CDR3: CASSWGTYEQYF. In nucleotides, the CDR3 is TGTGCCAGCAGCTGGGGGACCTACGAGCAGTACTTC.

The gene calls are TRBV29-1 and TRBJ2-7; tentatively, D is TRBD2 (5 bases). Germline V gives CDR1 SQVTM, CDR2 ANQGSEA. With 0 bases removed from V and 2 bases from J, the gap between germline ends came to 11 bases. The CDR3 covers 14 residues. The CDR3 nucleotides are TGCAGCGTTGAAGAATTGACGGGGACCTACGAGCAGTACTTC. Amino acid sequence: CSVEELTGTYEQYF.

The rearrangement uses TRBV29-1 and TRBJ2-2; D possibly corresponds to TRBD2 (5 bases). The V end lost 7 bases, the J end lost 8 bases, and 11 bases lay between the germline ends. Germline assignment: CDR1 SQVTM and CDR2 ANQGSEA. The CDR3 contains 11 residues. In DNA form, the CDR3 reads TGCAGCGCAGGCTCGGGGGGGGAGCTGTTTTTT. Its protein product is CSAGSGGELFF.

This rearrangement joins TRBV29-1 to TRBJ2-4; D is possibly TRBD1 or TRBD2 (5 bases each). There are 14 residues in the CDR3. From germline, CDR1 is SQVTM and CDR2 ANQGSEA. V was clipped by 7 bases and J by 0 bases, with 13 bases between them. The CDR3 sequence is CSGVGEIAKNIQYF. CDR3 bases: TGCAGCGGCGTAGGGGAGATAGCCAAAAACATTCAGTACTTC.